These 22 T cell receptor beta chains were all obtained from the same sample, sequenced in a study of CD8 T cells in ankylosing spondylitis. General observations from the study: A TCR beta motif made of several highly homologous variants seemed typical of ankylosing spondylitis blood.

Each CDR3 protein gets one entry after TCRdb re-called the 5' RACE reads with MiXCR. This table has some 800,000 distinct CDR3 sequences, approximately 12% appearing once. These TCRs are of unknown antigen specificity. Source material: blood, either unsorted or a sorted T cell fraction (not recorded which). These receptors all stem from a male donor with ankylosing spondylitis.

The chain uses TRBV4-2 and TRBJ2-2, with 7 bases that match TRBD2. The J segment lost 2 bases and the V segment lost 1 base, leaving 4 bases of the junction unmatched. The CDR3 runs to 16 residues. Germline V gives CDR1 LGHNA, CDR2 YNFKEQ. CDR3 residues: CASSQGAGYNTGELFF. DNA for the CDR3: TGTGCCAGCAGCCAAGGAGCGGGGTACAACACCGGGGAGCTGTTTTTT.

The CDR3 bases are TGTGCCAGCAGTGAAACCAGGCTAGATGGCTACACCTTC. Translated: CASSETRLDGYTF. The chain employs TRBV2 and TRBJ1-2; D unclear. Germline loops: CDR1 SNHLY, CDR2 FYNNEI. Trimming took 2 bases from V and 6 from J, leaving 10 bases between them. The CDR3 is 13 amino acids.

In its sample, this clonotype was seen many times. The J gene is TRBJ2-1, the V gene TRBV28, with D unresolved. CDR3 length equals 12 residues. In germline, CDR1 is MDHEN, CDR2 SYDVKM. Trimming removed 6 bases at V and 13 bases at J, with 16 bases between. CDR3 in DNA: TGTGCCAGCAGCCAAAGGACGAGGCCCCAGTTCTTC. Protein: CASSQRTRPQFF. The complete variable domain, with remaining parts taken from reference TRBV28 and TRBJ2-1, reads DVKVTQSSRYLVKRTGEKVFLECVQDMDHENMFWYRQDPGLGLRLIYFSYDVKMKEKGDIPEGYSVSREKKERFSLILESASTNQTSMYLCASSQRTRPQFFGPGTRLTVL.

The V gene is TRBV20-1, the J gene TRBJ2-5; either TRBD1 or TRBD2 may fit D (6 bases each). V lost 6 bases to trimming and J lost 7 bases, with 15 bases between them. The CDR3 is 12 amino acids. Germline V CDR1 and CDR2: DFQATT, SNEGSKA (reference sequence). The CDR3 spells CSAIRGTRTQYF. The CDR3 bases are TGCAGTGCAATTAGGGGGACTCGGACCCAGTACTTC.

This chain's CDR3 is CSAKGGQGASGNTEAFF. The CDR3 nucleotides are TGCAGTGCTAAAGGGGGACAGGGGGCAAGTGGGAACACTGAAGCTTTCTTT. The chain is built from TRBV20-1 and TRBJ1-1, with TRBD1 matching 12 bases. V gave up 4 bases and J gave up 1 base; unmatched junction bases: 10. This CDR3 has 17 residues. The germline CDR1 and CDR2 sequences are DFQATT and SNEGSKA (reference sequence).

The sample holds many counts of this clonotype. This chain links TRBV20-1 with TRBJ1-1, with TRBD1 matching over 9 bases. V trimming: 5 bases; J trimming: 5 bases; junction bases outside the gene matches: 6. The CDR3 is 13 amino acids. Germline-derived CDR1 and CDR2 are DFQATT and SNEGSKA (reference sequence). In nucleotides, the CDR3 is TGCAGTGCTCGGGGACAGGGTGGGACTGAAGCTTTCTTT. It yields the protein CSARGQGGTEAFF.

This clonotype was detected only a few times. V and J are TRBV21-1 and TRBJ2-1; the table's TRBD2 call for D was not verified on the DNA. TRBV21-1 is designated a pseudogene. The CDR3 covers 15 residues. CDR3 residues: CASSNQRGLYNEQFF. The CDR3 nucleotides are TGTGCCAGCAGCAACCAGCGGGGACTCTACAATGAGCAGTTCTTC.

A few counts support this clonotype. The CDR3 bases are TGTGCCAGCAGCCAGAACAGGGCCTCCTACGAGCAGTACTTC. It yields the protein CASSQNRASYEQYF. The chain uses TRBV4-2 and TRBJ2-7; perhaps TRBD1 as D (6 bases). Trimming removed 3 bases at V and 0 bases at J, with 9 bases between. This CDR3 spans 14 amino acids. Germline V lookup: CDR1 LGHNA, CDR2 YNFKEQ.

This clonotype was found many times. This chain uses TRBV10-2 with TRBJ1-5; D possibly corresponds to TRBD1 (5 bases). The germline V gene has CDR1 WSHSY and CDR2 SAAADI. Trimming left V 8 bases short and J 2 bases short, with 10 bases between. This CDR3 is 13 amino acids long. CDR3 DNA: TGCGCCAGCCAGGGTCCCGGCAATCAGCCCCAGCATTTT. Amino acid sequence: CASQGPGNQPQHF.

The chain joins TRBV10-1 to TRBJ2-5, with TRBD1 matching 7 bases. This CDR3 comprises 13 residues. V was clipped by 8 bases and J by 3 bases; unmatched bases: 6. The germline V gene encodes CDR1 WNHNN and CDR2 SYGVQD (reference sequence). This CDR3 reads CASARDREETQYF. The CDR3 DNA follows: TGCGCCAGCGCCCGGGACAGAGAAGAGACCCAGTACTTC.

This clonotype appeared a few times. V is TRBV20-1 and J is TRBJ2-7; 8 bases align to TRBD2. Trimming took 6 bases from V and 4 from J; bases not matched to a gene: 8. CDR1 is DFQATT, CDR2 SNEGSKA, per germline (reference sequence). CDR3 length equals 13 residues. CDR3 DNA: TGCAGTGCCATAGCGGGACTTCCTTACGAGCAGTACTTC. Protein sequence: CSAIAGLPYEQYF.

This clonotype was recorded once. The chain joins TRBV5-1 to TRBJ2-2; no definite D call. Germline assignment: CDR1 SGHRS and CDR2 YFSETQ. The germline V and J ends were trimmed by 0 bases and 0 bases, with 9 bases remaining between them. The CDR3 is made up of 16 amino acids. CDR3 protein: CASSLVVGANTGELFF. CDR3 in DNA: TGCGCCAGCAGCTTGGTTGTCGGTGCGAACACCGGGGAGCTGTTTTTT.

This clonotype was counted a few times. V is TRBV12-3 or TRBV12-4 and J is TRBJ1-5; 7 bases match TRBD1. V shed 0 bases, J shed 6 bases, and the junction held 5 bases outside the gene matches. CDR3 length: 15 residues. CDR3 protein: CASSLAQGVGQPQHF. CDR3 bases: TGTGCCAGCAGTTTAGCGCAGGGGGTAGGTCAGCCCCAGCATTTT.

This clonotype has just a few counts. This chain links TRBV6-1 with TRBJ2-5; 8 bases fit TRBD2. After removal of 6 bases from V and 7 bases from J, the junction contained 13 bases not matched to a gene. Germline V lookup: CDR1 MNHNS, CDR2 SASEGT. CDR3 length: 15 amino acids. CDR3 residues: CASRLTGLAVGTQYF. CDR3 DNA: TGTGCCAGCAGGCTTACAGGACTAGCTGTAGGGACCCAGTACTTC.

This clonotype has a count of ten or more. V and J are TRBV24-1 and TRBJ1-2; 8 bases fit TRBD1. Germline lookup yields CDR1 KGHDR and CDR2 SFDVKD. The CDR3 is made up of 14 amino acids. V dropped 5 bases and J dropped 5; count of bases not matched to a gene: 6. CDR3 nucleotides: TGTGCCACCAGTGCACCGACAGGGGAGTATGGCTACACCTTC. Its translation is CATSAPTGEYGYTF.

This clonotype was found many times. This chain connects TRBV12-3 or TRBV12-4 to TRBJ1-2; 10 positions match TRBD1. The CDR3 runs to 13 residues. The trim removed 6 bases at V and 8 bases at J, leaving 6 bases unmatched. This CDR3 is CASRGQGMGGYTF. The CDR3 coding sequence is TGTGCCAGCAGGGGACAGGGGATGGGCGGCTACACCTTC.

This clonotype was picked up a small number of times. The chain uses TRBV12-3 or TRBV12-4 and TRBJ2-4; D gene unclear. The CDR3 totals 14 residues. The germline V and J ends were trimmed by 7 bases and 1 base, with 11 bases remaining between them. CDR3 in amino acids: CASKGLEAKNIQYF. CDR3 DNA sequence: TGTGCCAGCAAAGGGCTTGAGGCCAAAAACATTCAGTACTTC.

The J gene is TRBJ2-1, the V gene TRBV5-6; D may be TRBD1 or TRBD2 (5 bases each). This CDR3 has 13 residues. Trimming left V 7 bases short and J 5 bases short, with 13 bases between. CDR1 is SGHDT and CDR2 is YYEEEE in the germline V gene. The CDR3 region has the DNA TGTGCCAGCTGTTCTGGGACGAACAATGAGCAGTTCTTC. This encodes CASCSGTNNEQFF.

This clonotype showed up just a few times. This chain joins TRBV4-3 and TRBJ2-3; D is unresolved. This CDR3 has 15 amino acids. V lost 4 bases and J 4 bases, leaving 15 bases between the germline ends. The germline CDR1 and CDR2 sequences are LGHNA and YSLEER. This chain's CDR3 is CASSLRVMDPDTQYF. Here the CDR3 DNA reads TGCGCCAGCAGCCTCCGGGTTATGGACCCAGATACGCAGTATTTT.

This clonotype was seen only a few times. The V call is TRBV4-2, the J call TRBJ2-1; no definite D call. The V end lost 0 bases, the J end lost 8 bases, and 14 bases lay between the germline ends. The CDR3 is made up of 15 amino acids. Germline assignment: CDR1 LGHNA and CDR2 YNFKEQ. CDR3 sequence (DNA): TGTGCCAGCAGCCAAGATCCCCACCGGGTCGATGAGCAGTTCTTC. Its protein is CASSQDPHRVDEQFF.

This clonotype has a handful of counts. The chain carries TRBV9 and TRBJ2-3; tentatively, D is TRBD1 (6 bases). This CDR3 is 14 amino acids long. The germline V and J ends were trimmed by 2 bases and 3 bases, with 10 bases remaining between them. Germline CDR1 SGDLS, CDR2 YYNGEE. The CDR3 loop reads CASSVHRETDTQYF. DNA of the CDR3: TGTGCCAGCAGCGTTCACAGGGAAACAGATACGCAGTATTTT.

This clonotype was found once. The chain uses TRBV11-2 and TRBJ2-3; D remains unclear. This CDR3 region has 15 residues. The germline CDR1 and CDR2 sequences are SGHAT and FQNNGV. Trimming removed 3 bases at V and 0 bases at J, with 10 bases between. CDR3 nucleotides: TGTGCCAGCAGCTTCATAGACTCTAGCACAGATACGCAGTATTTT. As protein: CASSFIDSSTDTQYF.